This T cell receptor (beta chain) derives from a study of identical twins (dated by TCRdb to the mid-2010s). As for the study more broadly: To test whether fetal clonotypes persist, this study deep-sequenced TCR alpha and beta repertoires from monozygotic twins, from unrelated adults of various ages, and from cord blood. To rule out contamination, replicate twin experiments were performed at different times with different library preparation protocols.

All donors were healthy Caucasians. The twin cohort consisted of three pairs of female monozygotic twins, all aged roughly 18 to 30 years. The RNA used for TCR libraries was isolated from peripheral blood mononuclear cells. Points the paper makes about the study in general: A weaker excess of twin sharing was found in beta out-of-frame sequences because the signal-to-noise ratio was lowered by fewer shared sequences. Abundant cord blood beta clonotypes had fewer insertions, young adult naive repertoires showed a similar but weaker trend, and memory repertoires showed no such trend. Recombination models systematically underestimated out-of-frame TCR alpha sharing in monozygotic twins but agreed with sharing between unrelated individuals. Compared with coincidental sharing between unrelated individuals, an excess of low generation-probability sequences was observed among out-of-frame TCR alpha sequences shared between twins. Zero-insertion analyses could be partly confounded by invariant T cells such as MAIT and iNKT, though diverse VJ usage argued against such confounding for most clonotypes. Conclusions relied on cross-sectional statistical analysis, since the same donors could not be followed over many years.

Library preparation used 5' RACE. Reads for this sample came from an Illumina HiSeq 2000. Template switching introduced a universal primer binding site; the final cDNA contained a unique molecular identifier, enabling accurate counting of TCR cDNA molecules. Specific primers in the conserved constant-segment region were used to synthesize first-strand cDNA for TCR alpha and beta chains. To control for contamination, every cDNA library carried two barcodes: a SMART-Mk sample barcode plus Illumina barcodes. TruSeq adapter sequences along with Illumina sample barcodes were introduced in two successive PCR steps. The TCR alpha and beta cDNA libraries were sequenced on the Illumina HiSeq platform using custom primers. The published analysis was carried out like this. MiGEC was used to process raw reads and extract unique molecular identifiers, and MiXCR was used to find CDR3 positions. For each individual, recombination models were inferred using an EM algorithm with the repgenHMM and IGoR tools. The analysis of shared clonotypes was done with the tcR package in R, with sharing normalized by the product of cloneset sizes. To study raw recombination without the effects of thymic and clonal selection, out-of-frame nonproductive sequences were analyzed. Starting from the raw public reads, TCRdb applied fastp trimming at Q25, assembled clones with MiXCR and retained in-frame beta chains. Each record represents a unique CDR3 protein, reported with the most common genes and DNA among its rows. TCRdb, rather than the study authors, made the V and J calls. The sample includes hundreds of thousands of distinct CDR3 sequences, with just over 7% observed a single time. The ten most abundant clones make up approximately 1.5% of the sample.

Concerning this clonotype itself: The antigen it binds to is not known. Per-nucleotide qualities are absent, and no much larger clonotype sits a single base away.

CDR3 length: 12 amino acids, cysteine to phenylalanine. Only the CDR3 portion is preserved as DNA: 36 bases, with reading frame beginning at the first base. V sheds 6 bases and J sheds 6 bases, leaving 14 bases between their ends. CDR1 SQVTM and CDR2 ANQGSEA are derived from the germline V gene. The data were also submitted as part of a second study, on yellow fever vaccine responses in identical twins. That second report states: According to the authors, in identical twins the way T cells responded to vaccination appeared partly convergent and partly personalized. The study precisely tracked vaccine-responding T cell clones in identical twins.

The receptor was derived from a woman aged 18-29 years in good health. Sequencing input: PBMCs. Recombination joined TRBV29-1 with TRBJ1-1; the D gene identity is not certain. The CDR3 is CSVQRADAEAFF. In nucleotides, the sequence is TGCAGCGTCCAAAGGGCAGACGCTGAAGCTTTCTTT.